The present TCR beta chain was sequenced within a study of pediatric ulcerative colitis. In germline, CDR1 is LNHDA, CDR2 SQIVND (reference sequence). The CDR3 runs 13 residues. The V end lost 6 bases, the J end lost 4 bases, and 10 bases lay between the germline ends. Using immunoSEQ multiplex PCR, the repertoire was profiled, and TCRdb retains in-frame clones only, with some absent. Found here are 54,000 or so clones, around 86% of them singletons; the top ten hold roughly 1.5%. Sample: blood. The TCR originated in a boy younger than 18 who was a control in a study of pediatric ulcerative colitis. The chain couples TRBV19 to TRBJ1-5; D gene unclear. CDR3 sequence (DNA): TGTGCCAGTAGGTACGGGGTTAATCAGCCCCAGCATTTT. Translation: CASRYGVNQPQHF.